What follows are 15 T cell receptor beta chains derived from one specimen sequenced in a study of blood T cell repertoires in COVID-19. Here immunoSEQ multiplex PCR was the method, and the copy in TCRdb shows in-frame clones only, minus some. The sample contains 40,000 to 55,000 clones, more than 70% of which appear only once. What was sequenced was peripheral blood. These receptors were collected from a human donor in a cohort sampled during active COVID-19.

The V call is TRBV5-4, the J call TRBJ2-4, with 7 bases that match TRBD1. J gave up 0 bases and V 4 bases, and 7 bases lay outside the gene matches. This CDR3 region has 16 residues. CDR1 is SGHNT and CDR2 is YYREEE in the germline V gene (reference sequence). Written as DNA, the CDR3 is TGTGCCAGCAGCCCAACCGGACAGGTAGCCAAAAACATTCAGTACTTC. Encoded protein: CASSPTGQVAKNIQYF. Looking up the rest from reference TRBV5-4 and TRBJ2-4 gives the full variable domain: ETGVTQSPTHLIKTRGQQVTLRCSSQSGHNTVSWYQQALGQGPQFIFQYYREEENGRGNFPPRFSGLQFPNYSSELNVNALELDDSALYLCASSPTGQVAKNIQYFGAGTRLSVL.

The chain couples TRBV6-1 to TRBJ1-2, with 9 bases identical to TRBD1. J lost 4 bases, V lost 3 bases, and 6 bases had no gene match. The CDR3 totals 15 residues. CDR1 MNHNS and CDR2 SASEGT come from the germline V gene. This CDR3 reads CASSDPTGGTYGYTF. The CDR3 DNA follows: TGTGCCAGCAGTGATCCGACAGGGGGGACCTATGGCTACACCTTC.

With respect to this clone: Within the sample, other DNA sequences also encode this same CDR3. The J gene is TRBJ1-2, the V gene TRBV27; D is undetermined. The CDR3 is 11 residues long. The germline gives CDR1 MNHEY, CDR2 SMNVEV (reference sequence). V lost 8 bases, J lost 3 bases, and 7 bases lay in between. CDR3: CASGTDYGYTF. The CDR3 DNA is TGTGCCAGCGGCACCGACTATGGCTACACCTTC.

The rearrangement uses TRBV11-3 and TRBJ2-3; 8 bases agree with TRBD2. Per the germline V gene, CDR1 is SGHNT and CDR2 is YENEEA. J was trimmed by 3 bases and V by 5 bases; bases with no gene match: 13. This CDR3 is built from 17 residues. The CDR3 nucleotides are TGTGCCAGCAGCCCACGATGGGGCGGGGGGTCTACAGATACGCAGTATTTT. Residues: CASSPRWGGGSTDTQYF.

This chain connects TRBV5-1 to TRBJ1-4; 11 nucleotides line up with TRBD1. The V gene end was trimmed by 4 bases and the J gene end by 7 bases; junction bases not matched to a gene: 6. The CDR3 is 15 residues long. Germline lookup yields CDR1 SGHRS and CDR2 YFSETQ. CDR3 bases: TGCGCCAGCAGCAGGACAGGGGGCGGAGGTGAAAAACTGTTTTTT. This encodes CASSRTGGGGEKLFF.

The V call is TRBV18, the J call TRBJ1-2; TRBD1 aligns across 8 bases. After removal of 2 bases from V and 3 bases from J, the junction contained 2 bases not matched to a gene. Germline assignment: CDR1 KGHSH and CDR2 LQKENI. This CDR3 contains 14 residues. Written as DNA, the CDR3 is TGTGCCAGCTCACCAGACAGGGGCGACTATGGCTACACCTTC. It translates to CASSPDRGDYGYTF.

This sequence joins TRBV4-1 and TRBJ2-1; TRBD2 might be the D (5 bases). The CDR3 spans 17 residues. Germline values: CDR1 MGHRA, CDR2 YSYEKL. V lost 4 bases to trimming and J lost 4 bases, with 20 bases between them. In DNA, the CDR3 is TGCGCCAGCAGCCCCGTCGGGGTAGCGTACTTGTACAATGAGCAGTTCTTC. As protein: CASSPVGVAYLYNEQFF.

The rearrangement joins TRBV11-3 to TRBJ1-4, with 7 bases identical to TRBD1. Germline V lookup: CDR1 SGHNT, CDR2 YENEEA. V shed 4 bases and J 7 bases; nucleotides not matched to a gene: 0. The CDR3 runs to 12 residues. CDR3 coding DNA: TGTGCCAGCAGCTACAGGGGTGAAAAACTGTTTTTT. It yields the protein CASSYRGEKLFF.

This clone was counted a single time. This rearrangement joins TRBV7-2 to TRBJ2-1; 14 bases agree with TRBD2. CDR3 size: 19 residues. Unmatched junction bases numbered 10, after V lost 6 bases and J lost 0 bases. Germline V gene lookup returns CDR1 SGHTA and CDR2 FQGNSA. CDR3 in amino acids: CASSRLAGGPRSSYNEQFF. The CDR3 nucleotides read TGTGCCAGCAGTAGACTAGCGGGGGGGCCCCGAAGCTCCTACAATGAGCAGTTCTTC.

V and J are TRBV19 and TRBJ1-2; D unclear. Germline V gives CDR1 LNHDA, CDR2 SQIVND (reference sequence). This CDR3 spans 11 amino acids. The germline V and J ends were trimmed by 6 bases and 5 bases, with 7 bases remaining between them. The CDR3 here is CASSFRYGYTF. In DNA form, the CDR3 reads TGTGCCAGTAGCTTCCGTTATGGCTACACCTTC.

The J gene is TRBJ2-7, the V gene TRBV6-5, with TRBD1 identical over 9 bases. CDR3 size: 14 residues. CDR1 and CDR2 (germline): MNHEY, SVGAGI. With 1 base clipped from V and 5 bases from J, the junction kept 3 bases outside the gene matches. The CDR3 nucleotides are TGTGCCAGCAGTTACTGGGACAGGGACCACGAGCAGTACTTC. Translating it yields CASSYWDRDHEQYF.

The J gene is TRBJ1-1, the V gene TRBV6-5, with TRBD1 identical over 10 bases. Germline V lookup: CDR1 MNHEY, CDR2 SVGAGI. The J segment lost 7 bases and the V segment lost 1 base, leaving 6 bases of the junction unmatched. The CDR3 consists of 15 residues. CDR3 sequence reads: CASSYFGTGVGEAFF. Written as DNA, the CDR3 is TGTGCCAGCAGTTACTTCGGGACAGGGGTCGGTGAAGCTTTCTTT.

This chain connects TRBV7-3 to TRBJ2-7; possible D gene TRBD2, 8 bases. Germline V gives CDR1 SGHTA, CDR2 FQGTGA. Between the trimmed V and J ends, which lost 3 bases and 3 bases, there was a span of 21 bases. This CDR3 region has 17 residues. The DNA for the CDR3 is TGTGCCAGCAGCTTCATCGGGAGGGGGCGCGAGGACTACGAGCAGTACTTC. As protein: CASSFIGRGREDYEQYF.

This clone appeared once. The chain carries TRBV19 and TRBJ1-5, with TRBD1 as a possible D gene (6 bases). This CDR3 comprises 17 residues. With 6 bases removed from V and 0 bases from J, the gap between germline ends came to 18 bases. The germline V gene encodes CDR1 LNHDA and CDR2 SQIVND (reference sequence). The CDR3 sequence is CASSTSYRANSNQPQHF. CDR3 nucleotide sequence: TGTGCCAGTAGCACGAGCTACAGGGCGAATAGCAATCAGCCCCAGCATTTT.

This clone occurred a few times. The chain is built from TRBV5-1 and TRBJ1-6; D is unclear. V was cut by 4 bases and J by 9 bases, with 14 bases left in between. Looked up from germline, CDR1 is SGHRS and CDR2 is YFSETQ. The CDR3 has 14 amino acids. CDR3 sequence (DNA): TGCGCCAGCAGCCCAGATCCATCGGGTTCACCCCTCCACTTT. Its protein product is CASSPDPSGSPLHF. The full variable domain, its missing parts supplied by reference TRBV5-1 and TRBJ1-6, is KAGVTQTPRYLIKTRGQQVTLSCSPISGHRSVSWYQQTPGQGLQFLFEYFSETQRNKGNFPGRFSGRQFSNSRSEMNVSTLELGDSALYLCASSPDPSGSPLHFGNGTRLTVT.